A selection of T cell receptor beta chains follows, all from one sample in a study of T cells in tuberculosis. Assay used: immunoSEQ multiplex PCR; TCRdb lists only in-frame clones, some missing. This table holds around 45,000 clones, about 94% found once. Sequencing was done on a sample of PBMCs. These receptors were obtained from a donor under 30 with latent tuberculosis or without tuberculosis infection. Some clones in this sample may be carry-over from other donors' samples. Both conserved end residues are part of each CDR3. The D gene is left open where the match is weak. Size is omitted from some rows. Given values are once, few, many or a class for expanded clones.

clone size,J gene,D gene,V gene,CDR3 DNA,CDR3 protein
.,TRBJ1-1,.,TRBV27,TGTGCCAGCAGCCCTTCGACCCTCGGGATACCTGAAGCTTTCTTT,CASSPSTLGIPEAFF
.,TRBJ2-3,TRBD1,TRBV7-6,TGTGCCAGCAGCTTTTCCAGGGGGCGAGATACGCAGTATTTT,CASSFSRGRDTQYF
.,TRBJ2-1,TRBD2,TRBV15,TGTGCCACCCTTAAGCGGGGCTCCTACAATGAGCAGTTCTTC,CATLKRGSYNEQFF
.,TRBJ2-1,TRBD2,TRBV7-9,TGTGCCAGCAGCCCGACTAGCGGGAGGGCCAATGAGCAGTTCTTC,CASSPTSGRANEQFF
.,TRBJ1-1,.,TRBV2,TGTGCCAGCAGTGAAATCAAAGGGAGTAACGCTGAAGCTTTCTTT,CASSEIKGSNAEAFF
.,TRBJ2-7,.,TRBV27,TGTGCCAGCAGTTTGCGAGTCACCTACGAGCAGTACTTC,CASSLRVTYEQYF
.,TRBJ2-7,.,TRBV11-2,TGTGCCAGCAGCTTAGGTGCAGGGATCACCTACGAGCAGTACTTC,CASSLGAGITYEQYF
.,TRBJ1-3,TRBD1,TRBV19,TGTGCCAGTAGTAAAGGGACAGGGGCTGGAAACACCATATATTTT,CASSKGTGAGNTIYF
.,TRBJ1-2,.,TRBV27,TGTGCCAGCAGTTTTTCAGGGAGGGACTATGGCTACACCTTC,CASSFSGRDYGYTF
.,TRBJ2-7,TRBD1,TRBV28,TGTGCCAGCAGTTTGTCTACAGGGGGCTGGTACGAGCAGTACTTC,CASSLSTGGWYEQYF
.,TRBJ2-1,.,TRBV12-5,TGTGCTAGTGGTTTGGTAGGCCTAGCAGCAGATGAGCAGTTCTTC,CASGLVGLAADEQFF
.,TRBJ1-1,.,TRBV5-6,TGTGCCAGCAGCTCACCCCAGAAGAACACTGAAGCTTTCTTT,CASSSPQKNTEAFF
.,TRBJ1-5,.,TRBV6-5,TGTGCCACCTCAACCATGGGGCCCGGCAATCAGCCCCAGCATTTT,CATSTMGPGNQPQHF
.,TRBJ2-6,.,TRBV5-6,TGTGCCAGCAGTCCGTCGAAAAGGACAGCCATACTAGGGGCCAACGTCCTGACTTTC,CASSPSKRTAILGANVLTF
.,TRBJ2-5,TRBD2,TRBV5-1,TGCGCCAGCAGCTTGGTGGGACTAGAGACAGAGACCCAGTACTTC,CASSLVGLETETQYF
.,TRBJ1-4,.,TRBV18,TGTGCCAGCTCAAGGGGGAGTCAGGCCGTGTTCGAAAAACTGTTTTTT,CASSRGSQAVFEKLFF
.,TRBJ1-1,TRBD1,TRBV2,TGTGCCAGCACCGAGGGACAGGCGTCCAGCGCTTTCTTT,CASTEGQASSAFF
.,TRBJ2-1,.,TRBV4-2,TGTGCCAGCAGCCAACGGGGGACTTTCAATGAGCAGTTCTTC,CASSQRGTFNEQFF
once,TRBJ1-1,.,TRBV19,TGTGCCAGTAGTATAAAACAGTCGAACACTGAAGCTTTCTTT,CASSIKQSNTEAFF
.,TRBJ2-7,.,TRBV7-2,TGTGCCAGCAGCTTTTCACAGGCCTACGAGCAGTACTTC,CASSFSQAYEQYF
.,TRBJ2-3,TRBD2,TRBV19,TGTGCCAGTAGTAAAATAGCGGGAGTTTCTGCAGATACGCAGTATTTT,CASSKIAGVSADTQYF
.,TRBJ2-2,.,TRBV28,TGTGCCAGCACCTTCGCGGGAAACTCACTCACCGGGGAGCTGTTTTTT,CASTFAGNSLTGELFF
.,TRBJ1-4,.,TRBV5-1,TGCGCCAGCAGCTTGGTTCGCGGGACTAATGAAAAACTGTTTTTT,CASSLVRGTNEKLFF
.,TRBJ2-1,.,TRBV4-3,TGCGCCAGCAGCCAATCCAGGGTCAATGAGCAGTTCTTC,CASSQSRVNEQFF
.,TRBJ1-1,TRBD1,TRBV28,TGTGCCAGCAGTTCGACGGAGACAGGGACAAACACTGAAGCTTTCTTT,CASSSTETGTNTEAFF
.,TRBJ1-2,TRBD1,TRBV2,TGTGCCAGCAGTGAAACCCAGCCAGAGGGACAGTATGGCTACACCTTC,CASSETQPEGQYGYTF
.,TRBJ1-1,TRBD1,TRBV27,TGTGCCAGCAGTTCGATGTTCGACAGGGGAGCCAACACTGAAGCTTTCTTT,CASSSMFDRGANTEAFF
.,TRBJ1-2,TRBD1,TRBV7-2,TGTGCCAGCAGCTTAGCGTGGGGAACAGGGGGCGCTTACTATGGCTACACCTTC,CASSLAWGTGGAYYGYTF
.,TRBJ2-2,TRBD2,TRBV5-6,TGTGCCAGCAGCAATTGGGGGGGAACCGGGGAGCTGTTTTTT,CASSNWGGTGELFF
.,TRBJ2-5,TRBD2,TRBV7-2,TGTGCCAGCAGCTTTTGGACTAGCGGGAGTGGCGAGACCCAGTACTTC,CASSFWTSGSGETQYF
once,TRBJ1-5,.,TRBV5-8,TGTGCCAGCAGCTGGGGGCTAAGCAATCAGCCCCAGCATTTT,CASSWGLSNQPQHF
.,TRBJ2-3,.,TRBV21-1,TGTGCCAGCAGCAGACCTAGCGGGACTCCAGATACGCAGTATTTT,CASSRPSGTPDTQYF
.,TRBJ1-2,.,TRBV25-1,TGTGCCAGCAGCCGGGGGGATCTGGGCGGCTACACCTTC,CASSRGDLGGYTF
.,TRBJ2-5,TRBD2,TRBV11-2,TGTGCCAGCAGCCTCGCGAGCGGGGAAGAGACCCAGTACTTC,CASSLASGEETQYF
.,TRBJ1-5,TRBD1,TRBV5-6,TGTGCCAGCAGCTTGCTGGGCGGACAGGAGCATTTT,CASSLLGGQEHF
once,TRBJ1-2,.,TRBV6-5,TGTGCCAGCAGTGCACTTTTGGGACATTTATATGGCTACACCTTC,CASSALLGHLYGYTF
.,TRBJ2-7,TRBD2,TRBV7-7,TGTGCCAGCAGCTTAGGGCGGGGGGACTACGAGCAGTACTTC,CASSLGRGDYEQYF
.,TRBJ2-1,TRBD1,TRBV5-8,TGTGCCAGCAGCTTGAACAGGGGCGATGAGCAGTTCTTC,CASSLNRGDEQFF
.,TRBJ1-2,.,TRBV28,TGTGCCAGCAGTTTATCCGGGTTCGGGGGCTACACCTTC,CASSLSGFGGYTF
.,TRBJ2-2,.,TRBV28,TGTGCCACTGGGGGGTCGGCAGGGTGGAACACCGGGGAGCTGTTTTTT,CATGGSAGWNTGELFF
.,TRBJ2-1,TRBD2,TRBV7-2,TGTGCCAGCAGCCCCCATAGGACTAGCGGGAGAGGGATGGGTGAGCAGTTCTTC,CASSPHRTSGRGMGEQFF
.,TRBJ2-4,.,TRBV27,TGTGCCAGCAGTCCCCTCGGGGACATTCAGTACTTC,CASSPLGDIQYF
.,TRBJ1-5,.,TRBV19,TGTGCCAGTAGTATTCTTCGGACATACAATCAGCCCCAGCATTTT,CASSILRTYNQPQHF
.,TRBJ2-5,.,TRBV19,TGTGCCAGTAGTTCGGCAGGGGGGAAACAAGAGACCCAGTACTTC,CASSSAGGKQETQYF
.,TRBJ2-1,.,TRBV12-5,TGTGCTAGTGCCATAAGGGGAAGGCGGCAGTTCTTC,CASAIRGRRQFF
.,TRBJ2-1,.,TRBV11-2,TGTGCCAGCAGCTTTGGCTCTTTATACAATGAGCAGTTCTTC,CASSFGSLYNEQFF
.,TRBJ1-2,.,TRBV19,TGTGCCAGTATTTCGGGGGAAGCGGGCTACACCTTC,CASISGEAGYTF
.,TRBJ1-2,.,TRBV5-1,TGCGCCAGCAGCTTGAACCGGGTGGTGGATGGCTACACCTTC,CASSLNRVVDGYTF
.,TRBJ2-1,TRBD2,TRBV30,TGTGCCTGGAGGGTTCTAGCGCCTTCGGGGGGTAAGCAGTTCTTC,CAWRVLAPSGGKQFF
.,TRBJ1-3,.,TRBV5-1,TGCGCCAGCAGCTTGGATTCGCAGGGGACTGGAAACACCATATATTTT,CASSLDSQGTGNTIYF